This T cell receptor beta chain is drawn from a study of cytomegalovirus exposure and HLA in healthy donors. Study-level background: According to later analysis, the same platform produced the roughly 120 validation and approximately 700 first-cohort repertoires.

V lost 3 bases and J lost 2, with 15 bases in between. This CDR3 is built from 16 residues. Germline values: CDR1 MNHNS, CDR2 SASEGT. To note about this clone: No antigen is known for it.

Findings of the study overall: Cytomegalovirus association was listed for about 150 TCR beta chains. Through in vitro validation, three CMV-associated chains were shown to be specific for CMV antigens. With high specificity and sensitivity, the classifier reportedly diagnosed cytomegalovirus status.

Measured with immunoSEQ multiplex PCR; TCRdb has only the in-frame clones, and not every one. The repertoire holds under 150,000 clones, approximately 87% seen once, with nearly 3% in the top ten. This sequence was found in a man aged 18 to 29 in good health and CMV-seronegative. Sequences were obtained from PBMCs. The chain carries TRBV6-1 and TRBJ2-3; the D gene is possibly TRBD1 (5 bases). CDR3 bases: TGTGCCAGCAGTGACCTCCCAGACAGCTACACAGATACGCAGTATTTT. Residues: CASSDLPDSYTDTQYF.